The following is a T cell receptor (beta chain) sequence with its context. Authors' processing steps: Amplification of reference gene primers provided the estimated nucleated cell counts. Produced via immunoSEQ multiplex PCR; TCRdb's table is partial and in-frame only. V and J calls and clone size come straight from that table; D and trimming were deduced from the DNA. The data hold 70,000 to 95,000 clones, with roughly 88% observed a single time. This CDR3 is 13 amino acids long. The V gene lost 2 bases and the J gene lost 1 base, with 6 bases spanning the gap. Looked up from germline, CDR1 is KGHSH and CDR2 is LQKENI. The data are from a study of blood T cell repertoires in COVID-19. The overall study: Specimens from acute and convalescent COVID-19 originated in the United States, Italy and Spain. PBMCs, B-cell-depleted T cells, or T cells were the source of the cDNA or gDNA that made up the material.

This clonotype was sampled from a man aged 65-85 years with acute or convalescent COVID-19. The chain has TRBV18 and TRBJ2-7; D may be TRBD1 (6 bases). Sequenced material: peripheral blood. The CDR3 loop reads CASSPRGSYEQYF. The DNA for the CDR3 is TGTGCCAGCTCACCAAGGGGGTCCTACGAGCAGTACTTC.